Each of the 20 T cell receptor beta chains below was sequenced from the same sample in a study of blood T cells in healthy people across ages. The second PCR ran roughly 7 to 12 cycles with a sample-barcoded 5' primer and J-beta primers. TCRdb called the 5' RACE reads again in MiXCR, with one record for every CDR3 protein. This repertoire shows hundreds of thousands of distinct CDR3 sequences, approximately 21% found once; its top ten account for around 22%. The specimen was blood. The receptors derive from a man in his 70s in good health.

This chain uses TRBV20-1 with TRBJ2-7; 10 bases are shared with TRBD1. The V gene's germline CDR1 is DFQATT and CDR2 SNEGSKA (reference sequence). CDR3 length equals 14 residues. The V and J ends lost 4 bases and 4 bases, in that order; junction bases with no gene match: 7. CDR3 residues: CSANRDRGIYEQYF. The CDR3 DNA follows: TGCAGTGCTAACCGGGACAGGGGTATATACGAGCAGTACTTC.

This chain joins TRBV7-2 and TRBJ2-4; D uncertain. The CDR3 runs to 14 residues. Per germline, CDR1 SGHTA and CDR2 FQGNSA. Trimming took off 4 bases at V and 0 bases at J, with 7 bases between the two ends. The CDR3 reads CASSSEGAKNIQYF. The CDR3 nucleotides are TGTGCCAGCAGCTCCGAAGGAGCCAAAAACATTCAGTACTTC.

This clonotype was recorded a few times. V is TRBV2 and J is TRBJ2-7; D possibly corresponds to TRBD1 (6 bases). Germline CDR1 is SNHLY and CDR2 is FYNNEI. The CDR3 has 14 residues. Trimming took off 6 bases at V and 3 bases at J, with 15 bases between the two ends. The CDR3 loop reads CASSPKGHNYEQYF. The DNA of the CDR3 is TGTGCCAGCAGCCCGAAGGGACATAACTACGAGCAGTACTTC.

This chain uses TRBV20-1 with TRBJ1-4, with D tentatively TRBD1 (5 bases). V was trimmed by 0 bases and J by 6 bases, leaving 14 bases between them. The CDR3 consists of 15 residues. The germline V gene encodes CDR1 DFQATT and CDR2 SNEGSKA (reference sequence). For the CDR3, the DNA is TGCAGTGCTAGAGATAGTCAGGGCAGGCATGAAAAACTGTTTTTT. Protein: CSARDSQGRHEKLFF.

This clonotype occurred many times. The rearrangement uses TRBV28 and TRBJ1-4; no firm D call. The CDR3 is 13 amino acids. With 2 bases removed from V and 8 bases from J, the gap between germline ends came to 9 bases. The germline gives CDR1 MDHEN, CDR2 SYDVKM. CDR3 region: CASSLGLQEKLFF. In nucleotides, the CDR3 is TGTGCCAGCAGTTTAGGGCTCCAAGAAAAACTGTTTTTT.

The gene calls are TRBV5-1 and TRBJ2-2; D gene ambiguous. This CDR3 spans 16 amino acids. The V gene lost 0 bases and the J gene lost 4 bases, with 13 bases spanning the gap. Germline values: CDR1 SGHRS, CDR2 YFSETQ. CDR3: CASSLASAPGTGELFF. Written as DNA, the CDR3 is TGCGCCAGCAGCTTGGCCTCGGCCCCGGGCACCGGGGAGCTGTTTTTT.

The sample holds a few counts of this clonotype. The chain couples TRBV5-1 to TRBJ2-3; D is undetermined. CDR1 is SGHRS and CDR2 is YFSETQ in the germline V gene. There are 14 residues in the CDR3. V was cut by 4 bases and J by 3 bases, with 12 bases left in between. The CDR3: CASSPILGTDTQYF. The CDR3 DNA sequence: TGCGCCAGCAGCCCCATCTTGGGAACAGATACGCAGTATTTT.

This clonotype was counted only a few times. The chain is built from TRBV10-3 and TRBJ2-1; 7 bases agree with TRBD2. The CDR3 consists of 11 residues. Germline trimming cut 10 bases from V and 7 bases from J; bases unmatched to any gene: 4. Looked up from germline, CDR1 is ENHRY and CDR2 is SYGVKD. CDR3 in DNA: TGTGCCACCGAAGCGGGGAATGAGCAGTTCTTC. It codes for CATEAGNEQFF.

This chain uses TRBV5-1 with TRBJ2-4; no clear D gene. V was trimmed by 5 bases and J by 1 base, leaving 10 bases between them. The length of the CDR3 is 14 residues. Germline-derived CDR1 and CDR2 are SGHRS and YFSETQ. Here the CDR3 DNA reads TGCGCCAGCAGTGTTACTTCGGCCAAAAACATTCAGTACTTC. This sequence encodes CASSVTSAKNIQYF.

This sequence joins TRBV4-3 and TRBJ1-1; D is possibly TRBD1 (6 bases). Germline V lookup: CDR1 LGHNA, CDR2 YSLEER. The CDR3 totals 17 residues. V was pared by 4 bases and J by 7 bases, with 25 bases between. Here the CDR3 DNA reads TGCGCCAGCAGCCGAGCTGAGGAGTCAGGGGTTCCCAGTGAAGCTTTCTTT. Translated: CASSRAEESGVPSEAFF.

This clonotype has a handful of counts. V and J are TRBV29-1 and TRBJ1-2; 7 nucleotides align to TRBD1. CDR1 SQVTM and CDR2 ANQGSEA come from the germline V gene. V lost 6 bases, J lost 4 bases, and 8 bases stayed unmatched. The CDR3 totals 13 residues. CDR3 coding DNA: TGCAGCGTGGGGACAGCCCAGGGCTATGGCTACACCTTC. It encodes CSVGTAQGYGYTF.

This clonotype occurred a few times. J is TRBJ1-3 and V is TRBV5-6; tentatively, D is TRBD1 (5 bases). The CDR3 has 16 residues. The V gene lost 0 bases and the J gene lost 2 bases, with 12 bases spanning the gap. CDR1 is SGHDT and CDR2 is YYEEEE in the germline V gene. This chain's CDR3 is CASSLVGVEAGNTIYF. CDR3 nucleotides: TGTGCCAGCAGCTTGGTGGGGGTGGAGGCTGGAAACACCATATATTTT.

This clonotype was seen a few times. This chain's CDR3 is CASSLGSLTGAHEQYV. Here the CDR3 DNA reads TGTGCCAGCAGCTTGGGATCCCTGACAGGGGCCCACGAGCAGTACGTC. This chain uses TRBV5-6 with TRBJ2-7, with 8 bases identical to TRBD1. Germline trimming cut 0 bases from V and 5 bases from J; bases unmatched to any gene: 10. This CDR3 is 16 amino acids long. Germline V gives CDR1 SGHDT, CDR2 YYEEEE.

The chain uses TRBV24-1 and TRBJ1-1; D unresolved. The CDR3 has 8 amino acids. Germline V CDR1 and CDR2: KGHDR, SFDVKD. Here the CDR3 reads CAPTEAFF. The CDR3 DNA sequence: TGTGCACCCACTGAAGCTTTCTTT.

The V call is TRBV24-1, the J call TRBJ2-6; D remains ambiguous. V shed 6 bases and J shed 0 bases, with 5 bases lying between them. Germline assignment: CDR1 KGHDR and CDR2 SFDVKD. The CDR3 is made up of 14 amino acids. The CDR3 DNA reads TGTGCCACCAGTTCAAGCTCTGGGGCCAACGTCCTGACTTTC. Translation gives CATSSSSGANVLTF.

The chain joins TRBV12-3 or TRBV12-4 to TRBJ2-1, with D tentatively TRBD2 (5 bases). The CDR3 has 14 amino acids. V was shortened by 6 bases and J by 5 bases, with 14 bases between the two germline ends. CDR3 loop: CASSSDFQHNEQFF. As DNA, the CDR3 is TGTGCCAGCAGCTCGGACTTCCAGCACAATGAGCAGTTCTTC.

This clonotype turned up a few times. Here the CDR3 DNA reads TGCAGCGTTAAGAGGGTGGCCGACCCTAACTATGGCTACACCTTC. Its translation is CSVKRVADPNYGYTF. J is TRBJ1-2 and V is TRBV29-1; D not resolved. The V gene lost 5 bases and the J gene lost 0 bases, with 16 bases spanning the gap. Germline V lookup: CDR1 SQVTM, CDR2 ANQGSEA. This CDR3 contains 15 residues.

This clonotype was seen a handful of times. The chain carries TRBV6-1 and TRBJ2-3; a weak D match, TRBD1 (6 bases). This CDR3 region has 18 residues. The V gene's germline CDR1 is MNHNS and CDR2 SASEGT. V was pared by 0 bases and J by 1 base, with 17 bases between. CDR3 residues: CASSEALIFRGRTDTQYF. CDR3 DNA sequence: TGTGCCAGCAGTGAAGCGCTCATCTTCAGGGGACGCACAGATACGCAGTATTTT.

Turning to this clonotype: This may come from a read error, since a much larger clone is one base off. The V gene is TRBV28, the J gene TRBJ2-4; 9 bases are shared with TRBD1. Germline V lookup: CDR1 MDHEN, CDR2 SYDVKM. The CDR3 contains 13 residues. The CDR3 DNA reads as TGTGTCAGCAGTCGGACAGGGGTGTACATTCAGTACTTC. It translates to CVSSRTGVYIQYF. The complete variable domain, with remaining parts taken from reference TRBV28 and TRBJ2-4, reads DVKVTQSSRYLVKRTGEKVFLECVQDMDHENMFWYRQDPGLGLRLIYFSYDVKMKEKGDIPEGYSVSREKKERFSLILESASTNQTSMYLCVSSRTGVYIQYFGAGTRLSVL.

The chain uses TRBV7-2 and TRBJ1-4; a possible D gene is TRBD1 (5 bases). Germline CDR1 and CDR2: SGHTA and FQGNSA. The CDR3 spans 16 residues. Trimming pared 5 bases from V and 2 bases from J, leaving 15 bases between. CDR3 region: CASSPGGGLTNEKLFF. CDR3 nucleotides: TGTGCCAGCAGCCCCGGGGGGGGACTGACTAATGAAAAACTGTTTTTT.